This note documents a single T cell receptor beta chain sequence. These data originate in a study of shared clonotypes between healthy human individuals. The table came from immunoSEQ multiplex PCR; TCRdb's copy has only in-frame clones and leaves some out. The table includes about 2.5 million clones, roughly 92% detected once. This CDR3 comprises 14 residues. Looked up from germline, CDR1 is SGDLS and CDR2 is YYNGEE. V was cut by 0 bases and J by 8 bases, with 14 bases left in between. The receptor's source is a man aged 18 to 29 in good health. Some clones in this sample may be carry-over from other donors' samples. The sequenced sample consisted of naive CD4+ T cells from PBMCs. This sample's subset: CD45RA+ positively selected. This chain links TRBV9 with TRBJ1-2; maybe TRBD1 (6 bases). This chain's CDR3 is CASSVDTGARGYTF. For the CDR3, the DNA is TGTGCCAGCAGCGTAGATACGGGGGCGAGGGGCTACACCTTC.